This TCR beta chain was profiled in a study of PD-1 blockade in mismatch repair-deficient tumors. Using immunoSEQ multiplex PCR, the repertoire was profiled, and TCRdb retains in-frame clones only, with some absent. The table records more than 90,000 clones, over 60% of them present only once. Germline CDR1 reads KGHSH; CDR2 reads LQKENI. V was shortened by 0 bases and J by 0 bases, with 6 bases between the two germline ends. This CDR3 comprises 14 residues. As concerns this clone: Additional DNA sequences in this sample encode the identical CDR3.

The sequencing here drew on peripheral blood, taken roughly 13 months after starting pembrolizumab. The rearrangement joins TRBV18 to TRBJ2-7; no reliable D call. This TCR was sampled from an adult with mismatch repair-deficient cancer. This chain's CDR3 is CASSPPSDSYEQYF. The CDR3 DNA reads TGTGCCAGCTCACCACCGTCAGACTCCTACGAGCAGTACTTC. Complete variable domain (other parts from reference TRBV18 and TRBJ2-7): NAGVMQNPRHLVRRRGQEARLRCSPMKGHSHVYWYRQLPEEGLKFMVYLQKENIIDESGMPKERFSAEFPKEGPSILRIQQVVRGDSAAYFCASSPPSDSYEQYFGPGTRLTVT.